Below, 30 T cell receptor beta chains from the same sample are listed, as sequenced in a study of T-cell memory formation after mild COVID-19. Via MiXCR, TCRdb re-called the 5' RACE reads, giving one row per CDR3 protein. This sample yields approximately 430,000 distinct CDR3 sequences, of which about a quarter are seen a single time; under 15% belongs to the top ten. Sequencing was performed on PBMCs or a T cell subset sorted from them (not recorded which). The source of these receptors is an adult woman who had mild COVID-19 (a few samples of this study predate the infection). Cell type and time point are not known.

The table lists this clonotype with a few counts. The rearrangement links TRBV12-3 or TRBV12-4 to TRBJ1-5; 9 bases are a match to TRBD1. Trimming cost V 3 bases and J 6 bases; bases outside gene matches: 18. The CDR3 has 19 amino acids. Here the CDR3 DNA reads TGTGCCAGCAGTTTTTCCGTGACCCCGGGACAGGGTGGCCGTCAGCCCCAGCATTTT. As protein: CASSFSVTPGQGGRQPQHF.

In DNA, the CDR3 is TGTGCCAGCAGCCTAGTCCCCGGGCCAGAGGGGGGCTACACCTTC. Encoded protein: CASSLVPGPEGGYTF. This sequence joins TRBV7-9 and TRBJ1-2, with a tentative D call TRBD1 (5 bases). V was shortened by 5 bases and J by 8 bases, with 21 bases between the two germline ends. The CDR3 is 15 residues long. The germline V gene encodes CDR1 SEHNR and CDR2 FQNEAQ (reference sequence).

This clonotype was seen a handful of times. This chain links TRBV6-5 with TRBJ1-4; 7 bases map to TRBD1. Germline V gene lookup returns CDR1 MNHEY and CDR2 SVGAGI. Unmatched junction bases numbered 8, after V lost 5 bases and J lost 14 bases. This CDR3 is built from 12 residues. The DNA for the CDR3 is TGTGCCAGCAGTCCTGACAGGGCAGGTCTGTTTTTT. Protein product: CASSPDRAGLFF.

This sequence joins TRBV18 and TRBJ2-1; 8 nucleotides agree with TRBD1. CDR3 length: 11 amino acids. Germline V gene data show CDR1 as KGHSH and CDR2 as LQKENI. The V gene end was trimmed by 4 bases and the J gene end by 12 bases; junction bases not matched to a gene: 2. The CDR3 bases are TGTGCCAGCTCACTAGACAGGGGGCAGTTCTTC. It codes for CASSLDRGQFF.

In DNA form, the CDR3 reads TGTGCCAGCAGTTTAAATGGACAGAACACCGGGGAGCTGTTTTTT. Its protein is CASSLNGQNTGELFF. This sequence joins TRBV12-3 or TRBV12-4 and TRBJ2-2, with TRBD1 as a possible D gene (5 bases). The V end was cut by 2 bases, the J end by 1 base, with 8 bases between. This CDR3 is 15 amino acids long.

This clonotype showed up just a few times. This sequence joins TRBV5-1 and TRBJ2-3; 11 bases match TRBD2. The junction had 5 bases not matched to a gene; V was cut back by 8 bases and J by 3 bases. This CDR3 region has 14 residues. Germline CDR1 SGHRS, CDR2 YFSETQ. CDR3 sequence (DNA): TGCGCCAGTGGGACTAGCGGATCTACAGATACGCAGTATTTT. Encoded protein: CASGTSGSTDTQYF.

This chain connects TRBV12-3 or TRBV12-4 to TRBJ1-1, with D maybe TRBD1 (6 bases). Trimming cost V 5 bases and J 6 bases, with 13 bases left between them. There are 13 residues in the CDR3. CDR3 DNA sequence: TGTGCCAGCAGTCGCCGGGGGCGCGCTGAAGCTTTCTTT. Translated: CASSRRGRAEAFF.

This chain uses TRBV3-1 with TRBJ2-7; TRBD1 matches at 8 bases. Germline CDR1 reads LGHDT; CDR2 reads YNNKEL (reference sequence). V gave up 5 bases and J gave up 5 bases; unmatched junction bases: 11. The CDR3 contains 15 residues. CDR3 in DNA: TGTGCCAGCAGCGAAAGCGGCAGGGGGCGGGACGAGCAGTACTTC. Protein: CASSESGRGRDEQYF.

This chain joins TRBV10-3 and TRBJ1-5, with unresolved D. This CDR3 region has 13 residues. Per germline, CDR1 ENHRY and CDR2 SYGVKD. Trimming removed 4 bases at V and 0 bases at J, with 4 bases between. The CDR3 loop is CAISVDSNQPQHF. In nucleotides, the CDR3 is TGTGCCATCAGTGTTGATAGCAATCAGCCCCAGCATTTT.

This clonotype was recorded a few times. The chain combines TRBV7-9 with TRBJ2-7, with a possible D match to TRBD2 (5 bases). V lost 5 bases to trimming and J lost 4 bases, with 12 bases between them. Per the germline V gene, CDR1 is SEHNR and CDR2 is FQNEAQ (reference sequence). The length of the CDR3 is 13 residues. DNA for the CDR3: TGTGCCAGCAGCCGAACTAGAATGTACGAGCAGTACTTC. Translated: CASSRTRMYEQYF.

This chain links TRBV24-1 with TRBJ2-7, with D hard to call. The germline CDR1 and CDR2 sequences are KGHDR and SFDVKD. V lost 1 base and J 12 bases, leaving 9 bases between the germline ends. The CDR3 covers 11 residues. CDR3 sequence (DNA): TGTGCCACCAGTGATTTCATCGAGGTGTACTTC. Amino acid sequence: CATSDFIEVYF.

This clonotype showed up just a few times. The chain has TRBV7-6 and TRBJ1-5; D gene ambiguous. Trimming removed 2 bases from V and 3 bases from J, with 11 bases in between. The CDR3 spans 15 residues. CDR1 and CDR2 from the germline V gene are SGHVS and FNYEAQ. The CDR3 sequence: CASSLIVGFNQPQHF. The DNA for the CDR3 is TGTGCCAGCAGCTTAATCGTCGGCTTCAATCAGCCCCAGCATTTT.

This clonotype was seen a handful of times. CDR3: CASSADPGQTSGNTIYF. The CDR3 coding sequence is TGTGCCAGCAGCGCAGATCCTGGACAGACCTCTGGAAACACCATATATTTT. The chain carries TRBV9 and TRBJ1-3, with D possibly matching TRBD1 (6 bases). Germline assignment: CDR1 SGDLS and CDR2 YYNGEE. The ends were cut back, 3 bases at V and 0 bases at J, with 16 bases in the middle. The CDR3 contains 17 residues.

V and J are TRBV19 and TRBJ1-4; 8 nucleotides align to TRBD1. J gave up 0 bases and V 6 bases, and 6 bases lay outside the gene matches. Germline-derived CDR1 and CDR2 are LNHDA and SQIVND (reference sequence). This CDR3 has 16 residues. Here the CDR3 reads CASSGTGFATNEKLFF. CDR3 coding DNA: TGTGCCAGTAGCGGGACAGGATTTGCAACTAATGAAAAACTGTTTTTT.

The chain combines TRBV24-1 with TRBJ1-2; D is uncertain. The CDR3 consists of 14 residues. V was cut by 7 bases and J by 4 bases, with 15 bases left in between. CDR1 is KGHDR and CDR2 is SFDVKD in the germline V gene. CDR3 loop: CATSAKHSGYGYTF. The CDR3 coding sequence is TGTGCCACCAGCGCCAAGCACTCGGGCTATGGCTACACCTTC.

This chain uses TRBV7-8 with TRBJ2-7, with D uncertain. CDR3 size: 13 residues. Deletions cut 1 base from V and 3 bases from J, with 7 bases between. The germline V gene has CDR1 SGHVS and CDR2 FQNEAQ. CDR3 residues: CASSLGPYYEQYF. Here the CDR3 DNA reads TGTGCCAGCAGCTTAGGGCCCTACTACGAGCAGTACTTC.

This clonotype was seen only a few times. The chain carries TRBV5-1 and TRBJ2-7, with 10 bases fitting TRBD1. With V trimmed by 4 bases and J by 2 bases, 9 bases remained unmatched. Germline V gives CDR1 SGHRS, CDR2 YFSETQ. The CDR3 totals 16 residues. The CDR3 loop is CASSPGGQGGAYEQYF. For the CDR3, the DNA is TGCGCCAGCAGCCCCGGCGGACAGGGGGGGGCCTACGAGCAGTACTTC.

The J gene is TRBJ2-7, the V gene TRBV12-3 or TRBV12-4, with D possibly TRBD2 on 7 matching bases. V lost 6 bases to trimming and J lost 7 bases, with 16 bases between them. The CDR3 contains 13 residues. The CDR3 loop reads CASSPKQGGEQYF. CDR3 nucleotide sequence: TGTGCCAGCAGCCCTAAACAGGGAGGGGAGCAGTACTTC.

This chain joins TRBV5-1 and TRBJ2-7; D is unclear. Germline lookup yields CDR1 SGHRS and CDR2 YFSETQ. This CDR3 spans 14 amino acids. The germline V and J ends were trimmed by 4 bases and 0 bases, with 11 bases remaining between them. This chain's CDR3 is CASSPDTNSYEQYF. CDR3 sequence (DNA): TGCGCCAGCAGCCCCGACACTAACTCCTACGAGCAGTACTTC.

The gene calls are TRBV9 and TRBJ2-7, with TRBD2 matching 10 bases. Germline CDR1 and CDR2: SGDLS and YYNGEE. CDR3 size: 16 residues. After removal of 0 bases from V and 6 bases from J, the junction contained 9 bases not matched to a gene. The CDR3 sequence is CASSVGSGGGRIEQYF. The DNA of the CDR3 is TGTGCCAGCAGCGTAGGGAGCGGGGGGGGCCGTATCGAGCAGTACTTC.

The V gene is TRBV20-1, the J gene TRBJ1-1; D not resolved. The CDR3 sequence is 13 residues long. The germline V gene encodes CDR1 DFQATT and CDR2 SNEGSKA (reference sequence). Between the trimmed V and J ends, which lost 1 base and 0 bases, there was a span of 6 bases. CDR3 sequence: CSARAPMNTEAFF. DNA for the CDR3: TGCAGTGCTAGAGCTCCGATGAACACTGAAGCTTTCTTT.

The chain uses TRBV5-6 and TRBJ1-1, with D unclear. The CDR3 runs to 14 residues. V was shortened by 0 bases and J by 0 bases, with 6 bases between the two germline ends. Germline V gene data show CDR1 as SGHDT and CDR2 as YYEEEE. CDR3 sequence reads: CASSLVLMNTEAFF. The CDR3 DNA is TGTGCCAGCAGCTTGGTTCTGATGAACACTGAAGCTTTCTTT.

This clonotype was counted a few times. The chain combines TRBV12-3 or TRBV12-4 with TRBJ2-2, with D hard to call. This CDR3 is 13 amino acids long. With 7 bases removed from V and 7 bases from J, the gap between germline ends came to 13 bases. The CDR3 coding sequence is TGTGCCAGCATGAAGGGCGGCAGCGGGGAGCTGTTTTTT. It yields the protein CASMKGGSGELFF.

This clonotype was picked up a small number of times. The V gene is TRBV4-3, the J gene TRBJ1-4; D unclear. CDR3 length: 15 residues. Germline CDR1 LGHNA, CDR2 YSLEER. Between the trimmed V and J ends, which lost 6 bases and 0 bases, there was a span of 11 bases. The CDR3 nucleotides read TGCGCCAGCAGGGAAAGGGCCGCAACTAATGAAAAACTGTTTTTT. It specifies CASRERAATNEKLFF.

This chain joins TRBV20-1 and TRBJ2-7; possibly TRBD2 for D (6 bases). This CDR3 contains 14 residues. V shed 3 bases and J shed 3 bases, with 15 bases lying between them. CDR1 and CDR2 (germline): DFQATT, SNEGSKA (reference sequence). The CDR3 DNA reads TGCAGTGCTAGGCGGGGAAACGGGCTCTACGAGCAGTACTTC. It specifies CSARRGNGLYEQYF.

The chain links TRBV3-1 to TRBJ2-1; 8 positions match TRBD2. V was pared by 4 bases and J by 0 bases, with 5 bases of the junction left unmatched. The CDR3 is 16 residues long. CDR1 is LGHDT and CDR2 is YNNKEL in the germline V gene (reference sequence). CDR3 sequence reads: CASSRGTSGSYNEQFF. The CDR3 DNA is TGTGCCAGCAGCCGCGGCACTAGCGGCTCCTACAATGAGCAGTTCTTC.

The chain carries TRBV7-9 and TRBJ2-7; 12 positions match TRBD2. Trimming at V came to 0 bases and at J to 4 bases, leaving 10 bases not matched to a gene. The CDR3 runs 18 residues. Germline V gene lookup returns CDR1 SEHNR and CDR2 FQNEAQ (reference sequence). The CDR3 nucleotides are TGTGCCAGCAGCTTAGCGGAGAGGCTAGCGGGAGGGACATACGAGCAGTACTTC. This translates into CASSLAERLAGGTYEQYF.

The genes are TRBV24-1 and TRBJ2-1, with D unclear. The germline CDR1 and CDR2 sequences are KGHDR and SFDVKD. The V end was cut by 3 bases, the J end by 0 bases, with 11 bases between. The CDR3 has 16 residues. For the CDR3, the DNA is TGTGCCACCAGTGATCAAGCGTCAGGCTCCTACAATGAGCAGTTCTTC. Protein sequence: CATSDQASGSYNEQFF.

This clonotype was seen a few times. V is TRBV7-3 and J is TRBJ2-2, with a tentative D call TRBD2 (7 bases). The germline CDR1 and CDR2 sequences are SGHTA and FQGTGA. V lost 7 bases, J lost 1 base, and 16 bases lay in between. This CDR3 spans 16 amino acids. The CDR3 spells CASNPGGGRNTGELFF. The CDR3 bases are TGTGCCAGCAACCCTGGGGGGGGCAGGAACACCGGGGAGCTGTTTTTT.

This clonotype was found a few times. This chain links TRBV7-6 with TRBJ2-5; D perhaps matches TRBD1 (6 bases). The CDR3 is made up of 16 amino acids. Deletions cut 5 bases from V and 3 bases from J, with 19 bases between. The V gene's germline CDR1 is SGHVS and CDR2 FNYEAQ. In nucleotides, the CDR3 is TGTGCCAGCAGCGCACACAGGGTCCTGGGTGAAGAGACCCAGTACTTC. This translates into CASSAHRVLGEETQYF.